The source of this T cell receptor (beta chain) is a study of blood T cells in healthy people across ages. Germline V gene lookup returns CDR1 MNHEY and CDR2 SVGAGI. Trimming cost V 0 bases and J 4 bases; bases outside gene matches: 4. The CDR3 has 15 amino acids. Alongside a J-beta primer mix, a sample-barcoded 5' primer served in a second PCR lasting about 7 to 12 cycles. From the 5' RACE reads, TCRdb called clonotypes with MiXCR, one entry per CDR3 protein. Counted here are approximately 780,000 distinct CDR3 sequences, around 25% occurring once; the ten biggest clones make up around 3%. This sample also belongs to another study, concerning T cells of mothers and their children.

This receptor was identified in a boy aged 10-17 years in good health. The chain links TRBV6-5 to TRBJ2-7; 9 positions match TRBD1. Sequencing input: blood. The CDR3 is CASSYSNRGRYEQYF. As DNA, the CDR3 is TGTGCCAGCAGTTACTCCAACAGGGGGCGTTACGAGCAGTACTTC.